This TCR beta chain was observed in a study of shared clonotypes between healthy human individuals. Across the whole study: The cohort comprised a couple of women and a few men. Their ages spanned 18 to 49 years.

Replicate PCRs run on sorted subsets employed roughly 190 ng DNA, about 27,000 T cell genomes. Some clones are missing from TCRdb's copy, which holds only in-frame ones; the method was immunoSEQ multiplex PCR. This sample has approximately 2.5 million clones, with 90% to 95% found just once. With respect to this clone: As yet, its antigen is unknown.

The study's findings and limits: Sharing across four donors was highest in naive CD4 (around 5%) and lowest in memory CD8 (0.4%).

CDR3 length: 14 amino acids. Germline CDR1 reads SGHRS; CDR2 reads YFSETQ. Trimming stripped 0 bases from V and 5 bases from J, with 8 bases between. The clonotype originates from a man aged 18 to 35 in good health. The sample consisted of naive CD4+ T cells sorted from blood. As to subset: CD45RA+ positively selected. This chain links TRBV5-1 with TRBJ2-2; D might be TRBD1 (6 bases). CDR3 DNA sequence: TGCGCCAGCAGCTTGGGGGACATAACCGGGGAGCTGTTTTTT. Translating it yields CASSLGDITGELFF. Based on the CDR3 plus reference TRBV5-1 and TRBJ2-2, the full variable domain is KAGVTQTPRYLIKTRGQQVTLSCSPISGHRSVSWYQQTPGQGLQFLFEYFSETQRNKGNFPGRFSGRQFSNSRSEMNVSTLELGDSALYLCASSLGDITGELFFGEGSRLTVL.